The subject of this entry is one TCR beta chain. The germline gives CDR1 SGHNT, CDR2 YYREEE (reference sequence). The ends lost 5 bases at V and 7 bases at J; junction bases unmatched: 11. CDR3 length: 15 residues. The data derive from a study of blood T cell repertoires in COVID-19. The overall study: The samples span acute and convalescent COVID-19 from the United States, Italy and Spain. Sources were T cells, B-cell-depleted T cells, or PBMCs; the material itself was cDNA or gDNA.

Original handling: Estimates of nucleated cell counts were drawn from the amplification of reference gene primers. The table came from immunoSEQ multiplex PCR; TCRdb's copy has only in-frame clones and leaves some out. D and trimming come from the DNA, and the V and J calls and clone size come from that table. Of hundreds of thousands of clones in the sample, about nine tenths were seen once. The sequenced sample was peripheral blood. The chain combines TRBV5-4 with TRBJ1-1, with 10 bases fitting TRBD1. This TCR came from a woman in her thirties with active or convalescent COVID-19. DNA for the CDR3: TGTGCCAGCAGACTGGCCTCGGGGACAGGGGTTGAAGCTTTCTTT. Its translation is CASRLASGTGVEAFF.